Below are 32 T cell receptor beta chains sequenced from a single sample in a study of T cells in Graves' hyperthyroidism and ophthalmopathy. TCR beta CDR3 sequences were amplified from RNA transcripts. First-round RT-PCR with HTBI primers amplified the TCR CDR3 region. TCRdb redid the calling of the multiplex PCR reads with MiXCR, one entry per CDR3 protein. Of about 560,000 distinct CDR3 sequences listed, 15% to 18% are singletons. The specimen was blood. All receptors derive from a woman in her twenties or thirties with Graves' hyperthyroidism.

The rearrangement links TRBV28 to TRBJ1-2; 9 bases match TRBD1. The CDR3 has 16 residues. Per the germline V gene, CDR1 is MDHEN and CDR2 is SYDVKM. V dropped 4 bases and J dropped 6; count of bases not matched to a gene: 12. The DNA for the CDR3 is TGTGCCAGCAGTTCCGGGACAGGGATTGGGTCTAATGGCTACACCTTC. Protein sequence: CASSSGTGIGSNGYTF.

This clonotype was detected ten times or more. Here the CDR3 reads CASSLDRGSEQYF. Written as DNA, the CDR3 is TGTGCCAGCAGTTTAGACCGTGGTTCCGAGCAGTACTTC. The chain recombines TRBV27 with TRBJ2-7; D gene ambiguous. Germline loops: CDR1 MNHEY, CDR2 SMNVEV (reference sequence). The length of the CDR3 is 13 residues. Between the trimmed V and J ends, which lost 2 bases and 6 bases, there was a span of 11 bases.

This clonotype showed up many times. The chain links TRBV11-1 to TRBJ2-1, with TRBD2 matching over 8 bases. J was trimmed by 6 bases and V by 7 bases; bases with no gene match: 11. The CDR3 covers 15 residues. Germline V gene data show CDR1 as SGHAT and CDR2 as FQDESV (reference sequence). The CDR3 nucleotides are TGTGCCAGCACCTATCGGGGGGGAGTCGGCAATGAGCAGTTCTTC. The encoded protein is CASTYRGGVGNEQFF.

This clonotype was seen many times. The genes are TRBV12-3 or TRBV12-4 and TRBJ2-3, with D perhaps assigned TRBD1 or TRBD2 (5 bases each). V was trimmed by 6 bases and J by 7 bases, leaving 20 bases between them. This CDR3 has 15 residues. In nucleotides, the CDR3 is TGTGCCAGCAGCCTGTTCCGGGACGGTTTCTATACGCAGTATTTT. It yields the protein CASSLFRDGFYTQYF.

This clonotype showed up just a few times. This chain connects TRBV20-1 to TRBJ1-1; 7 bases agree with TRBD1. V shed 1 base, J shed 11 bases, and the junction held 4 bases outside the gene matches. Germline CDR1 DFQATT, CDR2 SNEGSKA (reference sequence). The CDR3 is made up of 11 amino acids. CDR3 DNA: TGCAGTGCTAGAGTGGGACAGATCGCTTTCTTT. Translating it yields CSARVGQIAFF.

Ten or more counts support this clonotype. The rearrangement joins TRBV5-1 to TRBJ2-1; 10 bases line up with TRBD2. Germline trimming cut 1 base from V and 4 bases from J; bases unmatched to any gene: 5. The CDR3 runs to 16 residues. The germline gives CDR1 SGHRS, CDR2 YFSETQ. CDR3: CASSLLGLAVYNEQFF. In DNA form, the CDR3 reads TGCGCCAGCAGCTTGCTTGGACTAGCGGTATACAATGAGCAGTTCTTC.

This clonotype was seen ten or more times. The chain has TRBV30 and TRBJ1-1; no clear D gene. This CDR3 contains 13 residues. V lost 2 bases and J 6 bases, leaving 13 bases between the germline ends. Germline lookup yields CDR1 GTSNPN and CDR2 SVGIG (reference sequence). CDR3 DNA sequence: TGTGCCTGGAGTTTAACAGTAGGAGCTGAAGCTTTCTTT. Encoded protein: CAWSLTVGAEAFF.

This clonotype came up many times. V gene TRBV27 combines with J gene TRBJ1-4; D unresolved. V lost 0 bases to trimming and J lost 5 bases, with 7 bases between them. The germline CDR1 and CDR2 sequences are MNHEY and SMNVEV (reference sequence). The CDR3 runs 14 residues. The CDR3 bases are TGTGCCAGCAGTTTATCGTCGGAGAATGAAAAACTGTTTTTT. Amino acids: CASSLSSENEKLFF. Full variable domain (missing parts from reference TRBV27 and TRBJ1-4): EAQVTQNPRYLITVTGKKLTVTCSQNMNHEYMSWYRQDPGLGLRQIYYSMNVEVTDKGDVPEGYKVSRKEKRNFPLILESPSPNQTSLYFCASSLSSENEKLFFGSGTQLSVL.

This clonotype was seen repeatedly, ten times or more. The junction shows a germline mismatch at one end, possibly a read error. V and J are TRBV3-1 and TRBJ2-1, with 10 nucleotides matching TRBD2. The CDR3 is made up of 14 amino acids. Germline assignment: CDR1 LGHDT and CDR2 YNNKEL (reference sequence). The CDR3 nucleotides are TGTGCCAGCAGCCAGCGGACTAGCGGTAATGGGCAGTTCTTC. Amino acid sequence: CASSQRTSGNGQFF.

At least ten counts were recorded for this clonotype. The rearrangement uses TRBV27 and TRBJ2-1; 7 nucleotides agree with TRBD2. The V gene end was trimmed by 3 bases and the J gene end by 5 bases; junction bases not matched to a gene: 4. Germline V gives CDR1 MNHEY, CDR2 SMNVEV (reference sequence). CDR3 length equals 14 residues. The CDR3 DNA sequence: TGTGCCAGCAGTTTTTCGAGCGGGGACAATGAGCAGTTCTTC. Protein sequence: CASSFSSGDNEQFF.

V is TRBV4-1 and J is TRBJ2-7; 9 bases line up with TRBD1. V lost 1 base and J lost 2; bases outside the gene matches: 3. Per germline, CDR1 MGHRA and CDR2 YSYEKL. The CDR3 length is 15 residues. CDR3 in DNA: TGCGCCAGCAGCCAAGGGGGACAGGGTCCCTACGAGCAGTACTTC. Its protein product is CASSQGGQGPYEQYF.

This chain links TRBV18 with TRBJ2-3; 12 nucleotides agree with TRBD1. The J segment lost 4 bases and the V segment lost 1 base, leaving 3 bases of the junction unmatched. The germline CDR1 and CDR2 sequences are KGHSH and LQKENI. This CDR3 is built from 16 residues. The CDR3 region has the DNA TGTGCCAGCTCACCACAGGGGACAGGGGGCGCAGATACGCAGTATTTT. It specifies CASSPQGTGGADTQYF. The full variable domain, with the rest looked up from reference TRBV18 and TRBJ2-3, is NAGVMQNPRHLVRRRGQEARLRCSPMKGHSHVYWYRQLPEEGLKFMVYLQKENIIDESGMPKERFSAEFPKEGPSILRIQQVVRGDSAAYFCASSPQGTGGADTQYFGPGTRLTVL.

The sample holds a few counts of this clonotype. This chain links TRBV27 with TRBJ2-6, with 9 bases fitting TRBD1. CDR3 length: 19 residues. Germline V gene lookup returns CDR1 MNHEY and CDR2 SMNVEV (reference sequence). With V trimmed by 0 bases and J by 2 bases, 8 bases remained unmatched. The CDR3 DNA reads TGTGCCAGCAGTTTATCGTATGGGGACAGGGTAACTGGGGCCAACGTCCTGACTTTC. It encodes CASSLSYGDRVTGANVLTF.

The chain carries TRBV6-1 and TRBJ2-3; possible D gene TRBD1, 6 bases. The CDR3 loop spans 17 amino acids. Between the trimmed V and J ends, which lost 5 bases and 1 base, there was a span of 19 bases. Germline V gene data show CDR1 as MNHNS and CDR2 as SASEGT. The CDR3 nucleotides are TGTGCCAGCAGTTCCGGACAGTTTTTTGGTGGCACAGATACGCAGTATTTT. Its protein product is CASSSGQFFGGTDTQYF.

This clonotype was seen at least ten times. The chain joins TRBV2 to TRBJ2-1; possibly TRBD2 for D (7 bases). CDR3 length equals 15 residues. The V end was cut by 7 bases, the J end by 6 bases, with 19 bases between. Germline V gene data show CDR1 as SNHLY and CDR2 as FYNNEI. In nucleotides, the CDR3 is TGTGCCAGCAAAGGAGGGGGGGGCGCACCCAATGAGCAGTTCTTC. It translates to CASKGGGGAPNEQFF.

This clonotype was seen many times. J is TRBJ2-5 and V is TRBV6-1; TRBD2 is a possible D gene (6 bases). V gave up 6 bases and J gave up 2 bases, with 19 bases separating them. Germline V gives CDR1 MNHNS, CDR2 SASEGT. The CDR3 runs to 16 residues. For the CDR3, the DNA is TGTGCCAGCAGCCCCCGCTCTCTAGCGACTCAAGAGACCCAGTACTTC. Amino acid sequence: CASSPRSLATQETQYF.

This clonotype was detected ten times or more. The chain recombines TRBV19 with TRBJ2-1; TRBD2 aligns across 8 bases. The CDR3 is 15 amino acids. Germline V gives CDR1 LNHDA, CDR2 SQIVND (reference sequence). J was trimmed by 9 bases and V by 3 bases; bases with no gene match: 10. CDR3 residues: CASSIETGGPSEQFF. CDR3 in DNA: TGTGCCAGTAGTATTGAGACGGGAGGGCCTAGTGAGCAGTTCTTC.

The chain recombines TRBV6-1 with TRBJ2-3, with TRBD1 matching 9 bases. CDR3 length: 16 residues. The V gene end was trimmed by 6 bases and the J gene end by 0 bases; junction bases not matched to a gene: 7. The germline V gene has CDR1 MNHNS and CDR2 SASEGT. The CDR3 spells CASSKDRGGSTDTQYF. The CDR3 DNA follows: TGTGCCAGCAGCAAAGACAGGGGGGGCAGCACAGATACGCAGTATTTT.

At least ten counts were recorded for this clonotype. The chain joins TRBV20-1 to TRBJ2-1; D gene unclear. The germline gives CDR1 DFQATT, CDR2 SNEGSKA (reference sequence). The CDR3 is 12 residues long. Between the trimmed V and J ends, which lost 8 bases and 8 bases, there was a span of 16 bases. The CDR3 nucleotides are TGCAGTCGGAAGGGTAAAGTAGATGAGCAGTTCTTC. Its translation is CSRKGKVDEQFF.

CDR3 sequence reads: CASSATGVSEQFF. The DNA of the CDR3 is TGTGCCAGCAGCGCGACAGGGGTGAGTGAGCAGTTCTTC. The chain combines TRBV7-8 with TRBJ2-1, with 8 nucleotides matching TRBD1. CDR3 length: 13 amino acids. Germline loops: CDR1 SGHVS, CDR2 FQNEAQ. The junction had 6 bases not matched to a gene; V was cut back by 5 bases and J by 9 bases.

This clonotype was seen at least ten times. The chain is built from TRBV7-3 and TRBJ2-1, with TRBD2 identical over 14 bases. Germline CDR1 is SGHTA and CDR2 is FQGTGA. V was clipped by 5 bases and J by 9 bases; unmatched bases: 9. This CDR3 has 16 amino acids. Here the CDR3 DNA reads TGTGCCAGCAGCCCCCCCGGGACTAGCGGGAGTATTGAGCAGTTCTTC. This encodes CASSPPGTSGSIEQFF. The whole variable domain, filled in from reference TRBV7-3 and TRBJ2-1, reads GAGVSQTPSNKVTEKGKYVELRCDPISGHTALYWYRQSLGQGPEFLIYFQGTGAADDSGLPNDRFFAVRPEGSVSTLKIQRTERGDSAVYLCASSPPGTSGSIEQFFGPGTRLTVL.

CDR3 in amino acids: CASSPGTTQGEQFF. CDR3 nucleotides: TGTGCCAGCAGTCCGGGGACGACTCAGGGTGAGCAGTTCTTC. This sequence joins TRBV6-2 or TRBV6-3 and TRBJ2-1; D is perhaps TRBD1 or TRBD2 (5 bases each). Germline CDR1 is MNHEY and CDR2 is SVGEGT. The CDR3 runs to 14 residues. The V end lost 5 bases, the J end lost 9 bases, and 17 bases lay between the germline ends.

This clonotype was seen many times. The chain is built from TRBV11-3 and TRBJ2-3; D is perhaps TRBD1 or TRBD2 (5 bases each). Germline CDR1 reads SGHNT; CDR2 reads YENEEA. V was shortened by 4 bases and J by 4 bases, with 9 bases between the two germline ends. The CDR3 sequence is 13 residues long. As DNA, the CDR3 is TGTGCCAGCAGCTCTTGGGGGTCAGATACGCAGTATTTT. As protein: CASSSWGSDTQYF.

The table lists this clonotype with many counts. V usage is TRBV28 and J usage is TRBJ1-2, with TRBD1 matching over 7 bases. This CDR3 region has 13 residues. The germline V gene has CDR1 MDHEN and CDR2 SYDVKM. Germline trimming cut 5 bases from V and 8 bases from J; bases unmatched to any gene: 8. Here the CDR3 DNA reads TGTGCCAGCAGTCTCCGGACAGGTGGGGGCTACACCTTC. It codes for CASSLRTGGGYTF.

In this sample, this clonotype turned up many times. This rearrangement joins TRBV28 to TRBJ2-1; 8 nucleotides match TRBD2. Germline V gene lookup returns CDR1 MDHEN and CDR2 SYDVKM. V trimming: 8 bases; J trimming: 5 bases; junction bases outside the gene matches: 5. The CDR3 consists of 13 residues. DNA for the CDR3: TGTGCCAGCTTTAGCGGGATCAACAATGAGCAGTTCTTC. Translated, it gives CASFSGINNEQFF.

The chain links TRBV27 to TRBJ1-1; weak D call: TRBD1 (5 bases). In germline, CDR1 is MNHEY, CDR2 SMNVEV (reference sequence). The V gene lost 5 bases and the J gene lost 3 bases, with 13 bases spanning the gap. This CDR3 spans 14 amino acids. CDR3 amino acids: CASSKEQEYTEAFF. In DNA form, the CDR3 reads TGTGCCAGCAGTAAGGAACAGGAATACACTGAAGCTTTCTTT.

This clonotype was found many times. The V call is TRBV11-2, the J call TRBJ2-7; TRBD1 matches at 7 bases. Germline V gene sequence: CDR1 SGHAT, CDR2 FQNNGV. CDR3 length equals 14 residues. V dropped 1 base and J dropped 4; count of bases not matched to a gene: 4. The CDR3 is CASSLGAGGYEQYF. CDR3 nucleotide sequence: TGTGCCAGCAGCTTAGGGGCAGGGGGTTACGAGCAGTACTTC.

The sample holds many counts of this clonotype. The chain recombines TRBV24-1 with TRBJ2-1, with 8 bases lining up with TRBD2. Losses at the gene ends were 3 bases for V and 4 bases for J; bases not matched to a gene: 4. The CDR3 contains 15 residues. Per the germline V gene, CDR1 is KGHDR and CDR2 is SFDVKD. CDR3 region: CATSDGAGVYNEQFF. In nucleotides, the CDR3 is TGTGCCACCAGTGATGGAGCGGGAGTATACAATGAGCAGTTCTTC.

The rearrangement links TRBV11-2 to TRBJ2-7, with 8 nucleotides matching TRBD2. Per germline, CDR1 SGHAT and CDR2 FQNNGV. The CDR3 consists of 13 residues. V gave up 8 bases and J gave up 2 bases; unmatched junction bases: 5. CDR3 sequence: CASVTSGTYEQYF. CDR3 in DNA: TGTGCCAGCGTTACTAGCGGCACCTACGAGCAGTACTTC.

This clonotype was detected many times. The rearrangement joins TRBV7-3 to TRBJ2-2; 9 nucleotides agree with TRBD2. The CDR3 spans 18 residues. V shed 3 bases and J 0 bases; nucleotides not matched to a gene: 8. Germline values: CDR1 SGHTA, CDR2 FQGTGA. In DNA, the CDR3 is TGTGCCAGCAGCTTCGGGGCGGGAGGGCGCGCGAACACCGGGGAGCTGTTTTTT. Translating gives CASSFGAGGRANTGELFF.

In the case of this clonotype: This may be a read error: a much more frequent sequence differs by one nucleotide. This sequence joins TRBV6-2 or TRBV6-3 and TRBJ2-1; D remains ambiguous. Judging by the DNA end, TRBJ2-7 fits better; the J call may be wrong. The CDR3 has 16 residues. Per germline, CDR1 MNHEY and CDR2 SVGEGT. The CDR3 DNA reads TGTGCCAGCAGTTACGAGCCCGAGAAGACCTACAATGAGCAGTACTTC. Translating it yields CASSYEPEKTYNEQYF.

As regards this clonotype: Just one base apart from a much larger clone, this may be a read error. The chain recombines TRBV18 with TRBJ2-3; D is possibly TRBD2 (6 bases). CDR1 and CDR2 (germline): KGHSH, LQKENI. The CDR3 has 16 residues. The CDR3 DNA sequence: TGTGCCGGCTCACCCCCCCATGGAGAGAGCGGGGATACGCAGTATTTT. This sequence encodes CAGSPPHGESGDTQYF.